This T cell receptor beta chain was sequenced during a study of spatial heterogeneity in lung cancer. Individual TCR cDNA molecules each bore their own unique molecular identifier. TCRdb re-derived calls from the 5' RACE reads in MiXCR, one entry per CDR3 protein. The data contain 23,000 or so distinct CDR3 sequences, 4% to 6% of them singletons. Study-level points and caveats: Detection of ubiquitous tumor TCRs in blood was higher at resection than follow-up.

This clonotype has ten or more counts. No antigen is known for it. Regarding time point: sample taken at primary tumor resection. No cell sorting; template was whole RNA from tumor, lung tissue or PBMC. Samples were donated by 72 untreated early-stage non-small cell lung cancer patients. The sequence was obtained from a male donor with early-stage non-small cell lung cancer. This sample comprised PBMCs, obtained at surgery.

The CDR3 DNA is TGCAGCGTATCTATAGCGGGAGAGTTCTTC. Its protein is CSVSIAGEFF. The chain joins TRBV29-1 to TRBJ2-1; 9 bases fit TRBD2. This CDR3 spans 10 amino acids. The junction had 5 bases not matched to a gene; V was cut back by 6 bases and J by 14 bases. The germline V gene encodes CDR1 SQVTM and CDR2 ANQGSEA.